This T cell receptor beta chain was profiled in a study of shared clonotypes between healthy human individuals. TCRdb's table, derived via immunoSEQ multiplex PCR, lists solely in-frame clones and lacks some. The data contain more than 2 million clones, less than 95% of them singletons. The CDR3 length is 14 residues. Germline V gene sequence: CDR1 LNHDA, CDR2 SQIVND (reference sequence). Trimming removed 8 bases at V and 1 base at J, with 11 bases between. Positively selected for CCR7, the CD45RO-negative cells used as naive CD8 cells excluded terminally differentiated effector memory CD45RA+ cells. General study results and limits: The study's rarefaction showed incomplete sorted-subset sequencing despite large depth.

Comment on this clone: Its antigen is undetermined. The sample contains more than one DNA sequence encoding this CDR3.

The sequence was obtained from a man aged 18 to 35 in good health. The sequencing input was naive CD8+ T cells sorted from blood. This chain connects TRBV19 to TRBJ2-2; D uncertain. This chain's CDR3 is CASSIRENTGELFF. DNA for the CDR3: TGTGCCAGTTCGATAAGGGAGAACACCGGGGAGCTGTTTTTT. The whole variable domain, remainder taken from reference TRBV19 and TRBJ2-2, is DGGITQSPKYLFRKEGQNVTLSCEQNLNHDAMYWYRQDPGQGLRLIYYSQIVNDFQKGDIAEGYSVSREKKESFPLTVTSAQKNPTAFYLCASSIRENTGELFFGEGSRLTVL.